These 3 T cell receptor beta chains originate from one sample sequenced in a study of T cells in Graves' hyperthyroidism and ophthalmopathy. Amplification targeted TCR beta CDR3 regions from RNA transcripts. Primed by the HTBI set, a first-round RT-PCR was run on the TCR CDR3. MiXCR, run by TCRdb on the multiplex PCR reads, gives a single entry per CDR3 protein. The sample lists around 200,000 distinct CDR3 sequences; 15% to 20% were seen once. Sequencing input: blood. These receptors were collected from a woman in her forties or fifties with Graves' hyperthyroidism.

The sample holds many counts of this clonotype. The rearrangement uses TRBV18 and TRBJ1-1; D gene uncertain. The CDR3 runs 14 residues. The V end lost 2 bases, the J end lost 4 bases, and 11 bases lay between the germline ends. The germline CDR1 and CDR2 sequences are KGHSH and LQKENI. The CDR3 nucleotides are TGTGCCAGCTCACCAACGGCACGGTTCACTGAAGCTTTCTTT. This sequence encodes CASSPTARFTEAFF.

This clonotype was seen ten or more times. The chain employs TRBV15 and TRBJ2-3, with TRBD1 identical over 12 bases. The CDR3 loop spans 17 amino acids. V was pared by 7 bases and J by 5 bases, with 13 bases of the junction left unmatched. Germline lookup yields CDR1 LNHNV and CDR2 YYDKDF (reference sequence). The CDR3: CATTSEGTGGFGDTQYF. DNA for the CDR3: TGTGCCACCACTTCGGAAGGGACAGGGGGCTTCGGAGATACGCAGTATTTT. The whole variable domain, filled in from reference TRBV15 and TRBJ2-3, reads DAMVIQNPRYQVTQFGKPVTLSCSQTLNHNVMYWYQQKSSQAPKLLFHYYDKDFNNEADTPDNFQSRRPNTSFCFLDIRSPGLGDTAMYLCATTSEGTGGFGDTQYFGPGTRLTVL.

Many counts were recorded for this clonotype. The chain links TRBV12-3 or TRBV12-4 to TRBJ1-2, with no clear D. The CDR3 sequence is 14 residues long. Trimming removed 2 bases from V and 2 bases from J, with 9 bases in between. CDR3 sequence: CASSLRQGNYGYTF. CDR3 DNA: TGTGCCAGCAGTTTAAGGCAAGGCAACTATGGCTACACCTTC.